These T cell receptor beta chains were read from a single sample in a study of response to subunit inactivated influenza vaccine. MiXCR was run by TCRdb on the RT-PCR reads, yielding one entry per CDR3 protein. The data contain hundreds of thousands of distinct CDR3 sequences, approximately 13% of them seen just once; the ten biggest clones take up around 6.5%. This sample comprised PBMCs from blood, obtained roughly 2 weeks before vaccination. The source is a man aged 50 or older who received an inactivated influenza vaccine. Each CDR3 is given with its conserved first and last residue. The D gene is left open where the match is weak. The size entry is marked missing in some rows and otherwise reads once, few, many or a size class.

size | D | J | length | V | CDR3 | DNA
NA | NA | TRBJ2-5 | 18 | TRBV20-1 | CSAVDRVYAGGYQETQYF | TGCAGTGCTGTTGACAGGGTCTATGCGGGAGGATACCAAGAGACCCAGTACTTC
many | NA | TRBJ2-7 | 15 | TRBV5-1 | CASSLVAGSSYEQYF | TGTGCCAGCAGCTTAGTGGCGGGTAGCTCCTACGAGCAGTACTTC
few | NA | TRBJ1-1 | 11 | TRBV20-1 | CSPGRVPEAFF | TGCAGTCCAGGCCGCGTCCCTGAAGCTTTCTTT
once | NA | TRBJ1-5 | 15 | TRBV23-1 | CASSHPGTYNQPQHF | TGCGCCAGCAGTCACCCCGGGACATACAATCAGCCCCAGCATTTT
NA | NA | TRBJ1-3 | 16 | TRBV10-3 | CAISEDPTSSGNTIYF | TGTGCCATCAGTGAGGATCCCACGAGCTCTGGAAACACCATATATTTT
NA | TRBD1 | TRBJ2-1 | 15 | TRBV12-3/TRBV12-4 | CASSLTGGAGNEQFF | TGTGCCAGCAGTTTGACAGGGGGCGCAGGGAATGAGCAGTTCTTC
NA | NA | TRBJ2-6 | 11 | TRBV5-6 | CASSLANVLTF | TGTGCCAGCAGCTTGGCTAACGTCCTGACTTTC
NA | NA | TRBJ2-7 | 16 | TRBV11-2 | CASSLRVSTWSYEQYF | TGTGCCAGCAGCTTACGGGTCTCTACCTGGTCCTACGAGCAGTACTTC
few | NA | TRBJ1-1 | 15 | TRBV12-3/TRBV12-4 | CASSFGTYPGTEAFF | TGTGCCAGCAGTTTCGGGACCTACCCGGGTACTGAAGCTTTCTTT
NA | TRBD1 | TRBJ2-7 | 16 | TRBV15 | CATSRVRTGFFNEQYF | TGTGCCACCAGCAGAGTCAGGACAGGGTTTTTTAACGAGCAGTACTTC
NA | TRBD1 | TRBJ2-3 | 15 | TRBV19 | CASSIGDRGADTQYF | TGTGCCAGTAGTATAGGGGACAGGGGCGCAGATACGCAGTATTTT
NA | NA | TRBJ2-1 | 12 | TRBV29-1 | CSVDLSEYEQFF | TGCAGCGTTGACCTTAGCGAGTATGAGCAGTTCTTC
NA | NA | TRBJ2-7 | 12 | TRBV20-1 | CSARDQGYEQYF | TGCAGTGCTAGAGATCAGGGTTACGAGCAGTACTTC
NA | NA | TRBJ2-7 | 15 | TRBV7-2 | CASSKGPNGDYEQYF | TGTGCCAGCAGCAAGGGGCCCAATGGTGATTACGAGCAGTACTTC
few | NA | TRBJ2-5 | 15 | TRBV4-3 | CASSHNAGSAETQYF | TGCGCCAGCAGCCACAACGCGGGTTCCGCAGAGACCCAGTACTTC
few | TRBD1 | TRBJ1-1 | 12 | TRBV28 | CASSPRQGTAFF | TGTGCCAGCAGCCCCCGACAGGGGACCGCTTTCTTT
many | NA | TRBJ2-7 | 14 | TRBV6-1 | CASSERGGSYEQYF | TGTGCCAGCAGTGAAAGGGGGGGATCCTACGAGCAGTACTTC
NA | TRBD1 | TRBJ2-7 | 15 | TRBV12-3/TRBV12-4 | CASSPRTGISYEQYF | TGTGCCAGCAGCCCCCGGACAGGGATCTCCTACGAGCAGTACTTC
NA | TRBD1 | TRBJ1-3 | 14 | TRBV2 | CASSLGQLGNTIYF | TGTGCCAGCAGTCTGGGACAGCTTGGAAACACCATATATTTT
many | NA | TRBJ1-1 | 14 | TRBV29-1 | CSALPGVYNTEAFF | TGCAGCGCTCTCCCCGGGGTTTACAACACTGAAGCTTTCTTT
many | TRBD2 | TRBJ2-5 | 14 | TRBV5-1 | CASTPGLEGETQYF | TGCGCCAGCACCCCGGGACTAGAGGGAGAGACCCAGTACTTC
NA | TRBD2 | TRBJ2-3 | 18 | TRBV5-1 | CASSSSLLAGGSGDTQYF | TGCGCCAGCAGCTCCTCACTACTAGCGGGGGGGTCAGGAGATACGCAGTATTTT
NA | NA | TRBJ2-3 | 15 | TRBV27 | CASSNRGAQANTQYF | TGTGCCAGCAGTAATCGGGGGGCGCAAGCAAATACGCAGTATTTT
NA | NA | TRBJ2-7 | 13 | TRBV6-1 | CASRGSLRGEQYF | TGTGCCAGCCGGGGCAGCCTTAGGGGGGAGCAGTACTTC